The 2 T cell receptor beta chains given below trace back to one sample, sequenced in a study of blood T cell repertoires in COVID-19. Method: immunoSEQ multiplex PCR; TCRdb's copy keeps in-frame clones and lacks some. The data show about 200,000 clones, approximately 78% seen once. The sample was peripheral blood. The receptors come from a woman at least 80 years old with acute or convalescent COVID-19.

The chain employs TRBV3-1 (or the pseudogene TRBV3-2) and TRBJ1-4; D perhaps matches TRBD1 (5 bases). In germline, CDR1 is LGHDT, CDR2 YNNKEL (reference sequence). With 4 bases removed from V and 6 bases from J, the gap between germline ends came to 15 bases. The CDR3 spans 15 residues. The CDR3 reads CASSPGSGRDEKLFF. Here the CDR3 DNA reads TGTGCCAGCAGCCCCGGTTCAGGGCGTGATGAAAAACTGTTTTTT.

The genes are TRBV7-9 and TRBJ2-3; tentatively, D is TRBD2 (6 bases). The V gene lost 6 bases and the J gene lost 2 bases, with 12 bases spanning the gap. The CDR3 runs to 14 residues. CDR1 is SEHNR and CDR2 is FQNEAQ in the germline V gene (reference sequence). This chain's CDR3 is CASRKGTYTDTQYF. The DNA for the CDR3 is TGTGCCAGCAGGAAAGGGACTTACACAGATACGCAGTATTTT.